This T cell receptor beta chain is drawn from a study of memory CD4+ T cells and cytomegalovirus serostatus. Overall study: Of the healthy Belgian adults, 9 were CMV seropositive and 20 to 30 seronegative. Points from the study as a whole: CD4+ memory repertoires contained 67 of 164 reported CMV TCRbeta sequences.

Single viable CD3+CD4+CD8-CD45RO+ cells were sorted as the memory CD4+ T cells. After thawing, CD4+ T cells were positively selected. Per germline, CDR1 LGHNA and CDR2 YSLEER. The CDR3 runs to 15 residues. Trimming cost V 0 bases and J 10 bases, with 13 bases left between them. Methods used by the authors: Out-of-frame sequences were removed, leaving around 2,000,000 distinct TCRbeta sequences. Only in-frame clones appear in the TCRdb table, and some are missing; sequencing was by immunoSEQ multiplex PCR. The V and J calls and clone size are taken from that table; D and trimming were inferred from the DNA. This repertoire shows under 55,000 clones, around 83% found once; its top ten account for just under 2%. About this clone itself: What it recognizes is unknown.

This chain connects TRBV4-3 to TRBJ1-6, with a tentative D call TRBD1 (5 bases). The clonotype originates from an adult in good health and CMV-seropositive. Specimen: memory CD4+ T cells from blood. The CDR3 region is CASSQESRADSPLHF. Written as DNA, the CDR3 is TGCGCCAGCAGCCAAGAAAGCAGGGCGGACTCACCCCTCCACTTT.